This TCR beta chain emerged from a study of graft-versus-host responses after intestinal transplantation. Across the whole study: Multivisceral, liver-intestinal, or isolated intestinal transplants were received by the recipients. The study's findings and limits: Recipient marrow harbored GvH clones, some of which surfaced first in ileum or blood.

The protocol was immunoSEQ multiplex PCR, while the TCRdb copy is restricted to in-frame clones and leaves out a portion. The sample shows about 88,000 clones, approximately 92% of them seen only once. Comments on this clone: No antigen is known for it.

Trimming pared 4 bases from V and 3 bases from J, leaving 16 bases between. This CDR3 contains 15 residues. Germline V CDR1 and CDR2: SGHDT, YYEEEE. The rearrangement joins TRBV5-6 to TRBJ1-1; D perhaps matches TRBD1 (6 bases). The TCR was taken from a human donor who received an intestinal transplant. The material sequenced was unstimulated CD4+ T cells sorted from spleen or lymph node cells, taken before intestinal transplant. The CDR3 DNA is TGTGCCAGCAGCCTGACAGGATACGCGGACACTGAAGCTTTCTTT. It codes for CASSLTGYADTEAFF.